The next 25 T cell receptor beta chains were all read from a single sample in a study of OX40 agonist ivuxolimab in advanced cancers. The assay was immunoSEQ multiplex PCR, and TCRdb's table has in-frame clones only and misses some. The sample includes 60,000 to 90,000 clones, around 90% of them seen just once. The sample in question was CD4+ or CD8+ T cells sorted from blood, obtained in a trial of the OX40 agonist ivuxolimab. These receptors all come from an adult with an advanced solid tumor such as melanoma, head and neck, liver or kidney cancer.

Only a few counts were recorded for this clone. The same CDR3 arises from other DNA sequences in this sample as well. J is TRBJ2-5 and V is TRBV6-6; D call uncertain. The CDR3 length is 14 residues. Germline assignment: CDR1 MNHNY and CDR2 SVGAGI (reference sequence). Trimming shortened V by 2 bases and J by 0 bases, and 7 bases separated the two germline ends. The CDR3 nucleotides are TGTGCCAGCAGTTACCTTGGGAACCAAGAGACCCAGTACTTC. Its translation is CASSYLGNQETQYF.

The V gene is TRBV11-3, the J gene TRBJ2-3; no clear D. Trimming shortened V by 4 bases and J by 0 bases, and 8 bases separated the two germline ends. CDR3 length: 14 residues. CDR1 and CDR2 (germline): SGHNT, YENEEA. The CDR3 bases are TGTGCCAGCAGCTACGCGGCTAGCACAGATACGCAGTATTTT. This encodes CASSYAASTDTQYF.

Comments on this clone: The germline gene is not matched at one end of the junction; a read error may be the cause. Within the sample, other DNA sequences also encode this same CDR3. The chain carries TRBV28 and TRBJ1-2; 7 nucleotides align to TRBD1. The length of the CDR3 is 12 residues. Germline-derived CDR1 and CDR2 are MDHEN and SYDVKM. CDR3 nucleotide sequence: TGCGCCAGCAGTTCCCAACAGGGGGGCTACACCTTC. This gives the protein CASSSQQGGYTF.

The sample holds one count of this clone. This rearrangement joins TRBV29-1 to TRBJ1-5; D is perhaps TRBD1 (6 bases). Trimming took off 5 bases at V and 7 bases at J, with 15 bases between the two ends. CDR3 length: 13 amino acids. In germline, CDR1 is SQVTM, CDR2 ANQGSEA. The CDR3 nucleotides read TGCAGCGTTTTAACAGGGCTCGGGCAGCCCCAGCATTTT. It codes for CSVLTGLGQPQHF.

This clone was detected only once. This chain connects TRBV18 to TRBJ2-7; a possible D gene is TRBD2 (5 bases). This CDR3 has 13 residues. Germline V gene data show CDR1 as KGHSH and CDR2 as LQKENI. V was cut by 6 bases and J by 0 bases, with 9 bases left in between. The CDR3 DNA sequence: TGTGCCAGCTCCCCCGGAGGCTCCTACGAGCAGTACTTC. Translated, it gives CASSPGGSYEQYF.

The DNA for the CDR3 is TGTGCCAGCATCCTGGGACTAGCGGGACCCTACGAGCAGTACTTC. This encodes CASILGLAGPYEQYF. The chain combines TRBV6-1 with TRBJ2-7; TRBD2 matches 13 bases. J was trimmed by 2 bases and V by 7 bases; bases with no gene match: 5. The germline V gene has CDR1 MNHNS and CDR2 SASEGT. This CDR3 is built from 15 residues.

This chain uses TRBV6-1 with TRBJ2-3; 8 positions match TRBD1. This CDR3 contains 14 residues. CDR1 and CDR2 from the germline V gene are MNHNS and SASEGT. J lost 1 base, V lost 7 bases, and 4 bases had no gene match. In nucleotides, the CDR3 is TGTGCCAGCACCCCGGGACAGGGCACAGATACGCAGTATTTT. It translates to CASTPGQGTDTQYF.

The rearrangement uses TRBV7-2 and TRBJ1-2; D is ambiguous. V was trimmed by 5 bases and J by 2 bases, leaving 12 bases between them. This CDR3 contains 14 residues. Germline V gives CDR1 SGHTA, CDR2 FQGNSA. Here the CDR3 DNA reads TGTGCCAGCAGCCAAGGTTGGTCCAACTATGGCTACACCTTC. This encodes CASSQGWSNYGYTF.

V is TRBV28 and J is TRBJ1-2, with D unresolved. Trimming shortened V by 11 bases and J by 8 bases, and 15 bases separated the two germline ends. The CDR3 is 11 residues long. CDR1 and CDR2 (germline): MDHEN, SYDVKM. The CDR3 reads CAAKVSEGYTF. CDR3 nucleotide sequence: TGTGCCGCAAAGGTCTCCGAGGGCTACACCTTC.

This chain joins TRBV7-7 and TRBJ2-7; D is uncertain. In germline, CDR1 is SSHAT, CDR2 FNYEAQ (reference sequence). The V end was cut by 5 bases, the J end by 6 bases, with 11 bases between. The CDR3 has 12 residues. The CDR3 reads CASSHTVREQYF. The CDR3 DNA reads as TGTGCCAGCAGCCACACGGTCCGCGAGCAGTACTTC.

The chain uses TRBV7-2 and TRBJ2-7, with TRBD2 matching 10 bases. There are 15 residues in the CDR3. After removal of 2 bases from V and 2 bases from J, the junction contained 3 bases not matched to a gene. Germline-derived CDR1 and CDR2 are SGHTA and FQGNSA. The CDR3 spells CASSLSSGSPYEQYF. CDR3 DNA: TGTGCCAGCAGCTTATCTAGCGGGAGTCCCTACGAGCAGTACTTC.

This chain uses TRBV15 with TRBJ2-5; 13 bases line up with TRBD2. The CDR3 is 15 amino acids. CDR1 LNHNV and CDR2 YYDKDF come from the germline V gene (reference sequence). V lost 5 bases, J lost 5 bases, and 5 bases stayed unmatched. DNA of the CDR3: TGTGCCACCAGCCTGGGACTAGCGGGGTTGGAGACCCAGTACTTC. Protein product: CATSLGLAGLETQYF.

This chain joins TRBV7-2 and TRBJ2-2; D is unresolved. In germline, CDR1 is SGHTA, CDR2 FQGNSA. V was shortened by 2 bases and J by 6 bases, with 7 bases between the two germline ends. The CDR3 spans 13 residues. CDR3 in DNA: TGTGCCAGCAGCTTAAATCTCGCCGGGGAGCTGTTTTTT. Translated: CASSLNLAGELFF.

This rearrangement joins TRBV5-1 to TRBJ2-5, with D perhaps matching TRBD1 (7 bases). The CDR3 loop spans 17 amino acids. Germline CDR1 SGHRS, CDR2 YFSETQ. V lost 0 bases, J lost 4 bases, and 19 bases lay in between. CDR3 nucleotide sequence: TGCGCCAGCAGCTTGGGGGCCCAGGGGGGTCAAGCAGAGACCCAGTACTTC. Its translation: CASSLGAQGGQAETQYF. The variable domain in full, with the rest retrieved from reference TRBV5-1 and TRBJ2-5, is KAGVTQTPRYLIKTRGQQVTLSCSPISGHRSVSWYQQTPGQGLQFLFEYFSETQRNKGNFPGRFSGRQFSNSRSEMNVSTLELGDSALYLCASSLGAQGGQAETQYFGPGTRLLVL.

This sequence joins TRBV30 and TRBJ1-1, with D perhaps TRBD1 (5 bases). Germline CDR1 and CDR2: GTSNPN and SVGIG (reference sequence). The V gene lost 5 bases and the J gene lost 3 bases, with 19 bases spanning the gap. The CDR3 contains 15 residues. The CDR3 here is CAWGGSGTRYTEAFF. CDR3 DNA: TGTGCCTGGGGGGGTTCAGGGACTAGGTACACTGAAGCTTTCTTT.

The rearrangement joins TRBV6-1 to TRBJ1-2; no definite D call. This CDR3 has 12 residues. Germline lookup yields CDR1 MNHNS and CDR2 SASEGT. Trimming removed 1 base at V and 3 bases at J, with 3 bases between. The CDR3 loop is CASSEVDYGYTF. CDR3 in DNA: TGTGCCAGCAGTGAAGTAGACTATGGCTACACCTTC.

The chain joins TRBV9 to TRBJ2-1; 10 bases agree with TRBD2. Trimming cost V 0 bases and J 1 base; bases outside gene matches: 16. The CDR3 covers 21 residues. Germline values: CDR1 SGDLS, CDR2 YYNGEE. CDR3 DNA: TGTGCCAGCAGCGTAGCTTCATCGAGCAGGACTAGCGGTGAATCCTACAATGAGCAGTTCTTC. It codes for CASSVASSSRTSGESYNEQFF.

The chain employs TRBV18 and TRBJ2-7; 12 positions match TRBD1. V was clipped by 2 bases and J by 6 bases; unmatched bases: 5. Germline CDR1 KGHSH, CDR2 LQKENI. The CDR3 totals 15 residues. The CDR3 spells CASSPTGQGAFEQYF. The CDR3 nucleotides read TGTGCCAGCTCACCAACGGGACAGGGGGCTTTCGAGCAGTACTTC.

This clone has just a few counts. The rearrangement uses TRBV5-1 and TRBJ2-3; a weak D match, TRBD2 (5 bases). The CDR3 spans 15 residues. Trimming left V 4 bases short and J 0 bases short, with 12 bases between. Germline V gene data show CDR1 as SGHRS and CDR2 as YFSETQ. The CDR3 region is CASSLGDFSTDTQYF. CDR3 bases: TGCGCCAGCAGCCTCGGGGATTTTAGCACAGATACGCAGTATTTT.

The chain is built from TRBV4-1 and TRBJ2-7, with a tentative D call TRBD2 (5 bases). Per the germline V gene, CDR1 is MGHRA and CDR2 is YSYEKL. Trimming took 6 bases from V and 3 from J, leaving 12 bases between them. The CDR3 extends over 13 amino acids. CDR3 bases: TGCGCCAGCAGTATTCTTGAGGGCTACGAGCAGTACTTC. Its protein product is CASSILEGYEQYF.

The rearrangement links TRBV7-9 to TRBJ2-6; 7 bases are a match to TRBD1. Looked up from germline, CDR1 is SEHNR and CDR2 is FQNEAQ (reference sequence). Losses at the gene ends were 4 bases for V and 5 bases for J; bases not matched to a gene: 5. The CDR3 is 15 amino acids. CDR3 sequence reads: CASSSGQVRANVLTF. As DNA, the CDR3 is TGTGCCAGCAGCTCAGGACAGGTGAGGGCCAACGTCCTGACTTTC.

The chain uses TRBV5-1 and TRBJ2-5; 12 nucleotides agree with TRBD1. CDR3 size: 16 residues. Germline CDR1 is SGHRS and CDR2 is YFSETQ. V was clipped by 4 bases and J by 1 base; unmatched bases: 5. Here the CDR3 DNA reads TGCGCCAGCAGCCCGGGGACAGGGGGCTTCCAAGAGACCCAGTACTTC. Translation: CASSPGTGGFQETQYF.

The chain has TRBV10-3 and TRBJ2-5; D perhaps matches TRBD2 (5 bases). V was cut by 5 bases and J by 0 bases, with 7 bases left in between. This CDR3 spans 13 amino acids. Looked up from germline, CDR1 is ENHRY and CDR2 is SYGVKD. CDR3 amino acids: CAISPGYQETQYF. The CDR3 bases are TGTGCCATCAGTCCGGGATACCAAGAGACCCAGTACTTC.

The chain combines TRBV28 with TRBJ1-2; the match to TRBD1 covers 7 bases. After removal of 5 bases from V and 9 bases from J, the junction contained 6 bases not matched to a gene. The CDR3 consists of 12 residues. Germline lookup yields CDR1 MDHEN and CDR2 SYDVKM. The CDR3 coding sequence is TGTGCCAGCAGTAAACTGACAGGGAGCTACACCTTC. It encodes CASSKLTGSYTF.

This chain links TRBV27 with TRBJ1-6, with 9 bases fitting TRBD1. The ends lost 7 bases at V and 6 bases at J; junction bases unmatched: 7. Germline values: CDR1 MNHEY, CDR2 SMNVEV (reference sequence). This CDR3 has 15 amino acids. CDR3 amino acids: CASTRTGVGNSPLHF. In DNA, the CDR3 is TGTGCCAGCACACGGACAGGGGTCGGTAATTCACCCCTCCACTTT.